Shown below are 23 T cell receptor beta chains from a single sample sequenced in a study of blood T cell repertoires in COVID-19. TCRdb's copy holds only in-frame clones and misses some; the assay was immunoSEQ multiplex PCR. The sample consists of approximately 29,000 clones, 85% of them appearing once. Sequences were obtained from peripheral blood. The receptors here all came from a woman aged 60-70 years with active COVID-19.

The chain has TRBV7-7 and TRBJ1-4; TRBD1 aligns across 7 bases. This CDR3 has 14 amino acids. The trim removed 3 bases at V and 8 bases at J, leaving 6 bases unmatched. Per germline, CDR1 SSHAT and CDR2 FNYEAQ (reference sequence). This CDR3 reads CASSFLKGQEKLFF. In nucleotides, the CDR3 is TGTGCCAGCAGCTTCCTCAAGGGACAGGAAAAACTGTTTTTT. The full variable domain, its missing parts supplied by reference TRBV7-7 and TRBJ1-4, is GAGVSQSPRYKVTKRGQDVTLRCDPISSHATLYWYQQALGQGPEFLTYFNYEAQPDKSGLPSDRFSAERPEGSISTLTIQRTEQRDSAMYRCASSFLKGQEKLFFGSGTQLSVL.

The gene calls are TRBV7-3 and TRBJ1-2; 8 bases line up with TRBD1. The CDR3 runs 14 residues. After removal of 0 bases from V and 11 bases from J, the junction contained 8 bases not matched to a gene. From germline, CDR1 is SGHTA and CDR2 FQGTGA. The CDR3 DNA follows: TGTGCCAGCAGCTTAACAGGTCGGGGACAGGTTTACACCTTC. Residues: CASSLTGRGQVYTF.

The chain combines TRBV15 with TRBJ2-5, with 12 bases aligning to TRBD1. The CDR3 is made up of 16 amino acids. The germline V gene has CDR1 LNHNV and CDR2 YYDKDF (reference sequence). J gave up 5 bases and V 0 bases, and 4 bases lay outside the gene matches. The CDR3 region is CATSREGQGAGETQYF. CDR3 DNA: TGTGCCACCAGCAGAGAGGGACAGGGGGCGGGGGAGACCCAGTACTTC. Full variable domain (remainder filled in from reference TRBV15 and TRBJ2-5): DAMVIQNPRYQVTQFGKPVTLSCSQTLNHNVMYWYQQKSSQAPKLLFHYYDKDFNNEADTPDNFQSRRPNTSFCFLDIRSPGLGDTAMYLCATSREGQGAGETQYFGPGTRLLVL.

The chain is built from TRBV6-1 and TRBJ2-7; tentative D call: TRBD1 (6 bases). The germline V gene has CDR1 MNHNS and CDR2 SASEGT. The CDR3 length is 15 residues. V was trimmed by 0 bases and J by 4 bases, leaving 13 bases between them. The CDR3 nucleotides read TGTGCCAGCAGTGAAGCGACAGGACAACTTTACGAGCAGTACTTC. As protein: CASSEATGQLYEQYF.

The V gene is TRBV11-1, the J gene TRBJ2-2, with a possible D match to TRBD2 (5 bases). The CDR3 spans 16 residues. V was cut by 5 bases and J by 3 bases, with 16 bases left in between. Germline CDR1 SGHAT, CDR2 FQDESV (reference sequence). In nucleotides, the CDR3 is TGTGCCAGCAGCCCGGCCCCCGGGGAAGACACCGGGGAGCTGTTTTTT. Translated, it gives CASSPAPGEDTGELFF.

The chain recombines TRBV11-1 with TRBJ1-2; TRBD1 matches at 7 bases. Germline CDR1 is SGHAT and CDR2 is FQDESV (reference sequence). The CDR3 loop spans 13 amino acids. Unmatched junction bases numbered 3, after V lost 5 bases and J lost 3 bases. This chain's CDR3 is CASSAGQYYGYTF. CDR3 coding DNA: TGTGCCAGCAGCGCGGGACAGTACTATGGCTACACCTTC.

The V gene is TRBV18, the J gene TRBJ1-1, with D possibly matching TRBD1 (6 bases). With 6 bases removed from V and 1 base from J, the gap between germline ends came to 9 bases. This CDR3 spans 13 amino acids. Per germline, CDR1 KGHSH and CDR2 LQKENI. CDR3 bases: TGTGCCAGCTCGGGGGACAAGAACACTGAAGCTTTCTTT. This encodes CASSGDKNTEAFF.

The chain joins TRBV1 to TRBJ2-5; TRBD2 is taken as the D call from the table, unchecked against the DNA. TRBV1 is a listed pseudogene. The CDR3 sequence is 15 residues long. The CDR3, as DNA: TGCGCCAGCAGCCAAGTTGCGGGGGACCAAGAGACCCAGTACTTC. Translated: CASSQVAGDQETQYF.

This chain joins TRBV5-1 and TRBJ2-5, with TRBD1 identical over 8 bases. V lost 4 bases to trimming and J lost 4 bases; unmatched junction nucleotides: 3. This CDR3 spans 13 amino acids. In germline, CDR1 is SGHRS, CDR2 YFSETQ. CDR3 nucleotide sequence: TGCGCCAGCAGCCTCGGACAGGGAGAGACCCAGTACTTC. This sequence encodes CASSLGQGETQYF.

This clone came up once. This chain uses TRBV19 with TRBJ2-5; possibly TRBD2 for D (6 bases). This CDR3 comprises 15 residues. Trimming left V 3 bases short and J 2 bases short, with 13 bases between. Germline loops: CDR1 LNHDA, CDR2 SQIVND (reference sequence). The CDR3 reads CASSMRDISQETQYF. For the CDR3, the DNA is TGTGCCAGTAGTATGCGGGATATTTCACAAGAGACCCAGTACTTC.

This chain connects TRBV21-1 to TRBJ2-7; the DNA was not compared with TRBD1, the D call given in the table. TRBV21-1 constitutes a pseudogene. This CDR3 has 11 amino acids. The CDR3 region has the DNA TGTGCCAGCAGCAAACACTACGAGCAGTACTTC. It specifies CASSKHYEQYF.

CDR3: CASRTENTEAFF. DNA of the CDR3: TGCGCCAGCAGGACAGAGAACACTGAAGCTTTCTTT. The rearrangement uses TRBV5-1 and TRBJ1-1, with D maybe TRBD1 (5 bases). Trimming took off 5 bases at V and 1 base at J, with 6 bases between the two ends. CDR1 is SGHRS and CDR2 is YFSETQ in the germline V gene. The CDR3 length is 12 residues.

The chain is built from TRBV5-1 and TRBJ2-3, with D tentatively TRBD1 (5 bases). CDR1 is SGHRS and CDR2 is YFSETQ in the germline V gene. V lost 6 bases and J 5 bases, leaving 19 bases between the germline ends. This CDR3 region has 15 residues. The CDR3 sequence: CASMPRPREGDTQYF. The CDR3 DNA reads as TGCGCCAGCATGCCGAGGCCCAGGGAAGGAGATACGCAGTATTTT. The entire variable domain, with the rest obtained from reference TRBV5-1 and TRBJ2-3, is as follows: KAGVTQTPRYLIKTRGQQVTLSCSPISGHRSVSWYQQTPGQGLQFLFEYFSETQRNKGNFPGRFSGRQFSNSRSEMNVSTLELGDSALYLCASMPRPREGDTQYFGPGTRLTVL.

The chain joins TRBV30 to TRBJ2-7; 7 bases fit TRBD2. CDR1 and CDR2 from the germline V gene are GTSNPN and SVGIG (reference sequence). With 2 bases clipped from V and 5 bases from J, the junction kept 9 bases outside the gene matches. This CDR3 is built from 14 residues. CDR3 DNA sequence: TGTGCCTGGAGTCAGGGCGGGAGTAAACACGAGCAGTACTTC. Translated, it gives CAWSQGGSKHEQYF.

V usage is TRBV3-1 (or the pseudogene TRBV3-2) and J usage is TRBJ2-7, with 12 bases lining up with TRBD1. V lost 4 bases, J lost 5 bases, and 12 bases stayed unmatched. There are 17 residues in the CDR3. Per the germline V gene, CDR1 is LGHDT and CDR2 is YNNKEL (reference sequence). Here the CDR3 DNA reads TGTGCCAGCAGCCGATCGGCCGGGACAGGGGGCATCCACGAGCAGTACTTC. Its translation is CASSRSAGTGGIHEQYF.

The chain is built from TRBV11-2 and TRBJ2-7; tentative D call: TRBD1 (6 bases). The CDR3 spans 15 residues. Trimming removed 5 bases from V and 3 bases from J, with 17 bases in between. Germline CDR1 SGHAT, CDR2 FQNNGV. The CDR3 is CASSLNTGYGYEQYF. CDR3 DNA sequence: TGTGCCAGCAGCCTCAACACAGGGTACGGCTACGAGCAGTACTTC. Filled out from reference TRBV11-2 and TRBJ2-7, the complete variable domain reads EAGVAQSPRYKIIEKRQSVAFWCNPISGHATLYWYQQILGQGPKLLIQFQNNGVVDDSQLPKDRFSAERLKGVDSTLKIQPAKLEDSAVYLCASSLNTGYGYEQYFGPGTRLTVT.

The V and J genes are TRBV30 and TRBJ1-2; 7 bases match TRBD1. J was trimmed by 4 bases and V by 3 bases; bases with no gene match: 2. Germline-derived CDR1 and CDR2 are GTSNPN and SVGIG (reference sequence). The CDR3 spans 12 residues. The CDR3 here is CAWRTGPYGYTF. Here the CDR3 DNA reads TGTGCCTGGAGGACAGGGCCCTATGGCTACACCTTC.

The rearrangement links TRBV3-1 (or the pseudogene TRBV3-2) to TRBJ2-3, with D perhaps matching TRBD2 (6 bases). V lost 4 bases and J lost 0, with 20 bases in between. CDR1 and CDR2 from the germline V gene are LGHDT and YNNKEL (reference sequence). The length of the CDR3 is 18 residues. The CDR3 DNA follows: TGTGCCAGCAGCCCCTCCCGTAGGCTAGCGACTAGCACAGATACGCAGTATTTT. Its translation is CASSPSRRLATSTDTQYF.

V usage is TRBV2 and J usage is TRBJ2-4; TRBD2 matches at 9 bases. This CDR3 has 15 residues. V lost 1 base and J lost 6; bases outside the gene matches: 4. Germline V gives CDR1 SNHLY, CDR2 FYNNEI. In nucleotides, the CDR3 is TGTGCCAGCAGTGAAGTAGCGGGAGAGGGAAACATTCAGTACTTC. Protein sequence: CASSEVAGEGNIQYF. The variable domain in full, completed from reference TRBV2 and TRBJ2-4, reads EPEVTQTPSHQVTQMGQEVILRCVPISNHLYFYWYRQILGQKVEFLVSFYNNEISEKSEIFDDQFSVERPDGSNFTLKIRSTKLEDSAMYFCASSEVAGEGNIQYFGAGTRLSVL.

CDR3 in amino acids: CASSQDPIRQGSKGYTEAFF. Here the CDR3 DNA reads TGTGCCAGCAGCCAAGATCCGATAAGACAGGGTTCAAAGGGCTACACTGAAGCTTTCTTT. The chain employs TRBV3-1 (or the pseudogene TRBV3-2) and TRBJ1-1; 7 bases match TRBD1. Losses at the gene ends were 0 bases for V and 3 bases for J; bases not matched to a gene: 19. CDR1 and CDR2 from the germline V gene are LGHDT and YNNKEL (reference sequence). CDR3 size: 20 residues.

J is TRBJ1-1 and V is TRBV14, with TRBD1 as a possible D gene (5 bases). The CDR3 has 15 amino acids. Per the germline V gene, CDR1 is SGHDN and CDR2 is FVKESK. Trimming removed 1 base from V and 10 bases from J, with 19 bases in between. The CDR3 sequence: CASSQVLGGTSGAFF. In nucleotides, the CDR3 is TGTGCCAGCAGCCAAGTGTTGGGGGGTACGTCGGGAGCTTTCTTT. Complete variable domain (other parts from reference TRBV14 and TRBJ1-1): EAGVTQFPSHSVIEKGQTVTLRCDPISGHDNLYWYRRVMGKEIKFLLHFVKESKQDESGMPNNRFLAERTGGTYSTLKVQPAELEDSGVYFCASSQVLGGTSGAFFGQGTRLTVV.

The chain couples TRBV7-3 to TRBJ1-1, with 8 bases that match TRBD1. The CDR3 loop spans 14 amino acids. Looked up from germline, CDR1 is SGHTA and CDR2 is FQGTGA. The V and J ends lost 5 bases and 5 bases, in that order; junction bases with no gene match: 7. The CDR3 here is CASSIRDRSTEAFF. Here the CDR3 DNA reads TGTGCCAGCAGCATCCGGGACAGGAGTACTGAAGCTTTCTTT.

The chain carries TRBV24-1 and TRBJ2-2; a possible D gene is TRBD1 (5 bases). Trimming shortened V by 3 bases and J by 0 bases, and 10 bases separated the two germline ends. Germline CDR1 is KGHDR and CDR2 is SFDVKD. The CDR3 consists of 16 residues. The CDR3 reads CATSDAKGPNTGELFF. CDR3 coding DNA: TGTGCCACCAGTGATGCGAAGGGGCCGAACACCGGGGAGCTGTTTTTT.